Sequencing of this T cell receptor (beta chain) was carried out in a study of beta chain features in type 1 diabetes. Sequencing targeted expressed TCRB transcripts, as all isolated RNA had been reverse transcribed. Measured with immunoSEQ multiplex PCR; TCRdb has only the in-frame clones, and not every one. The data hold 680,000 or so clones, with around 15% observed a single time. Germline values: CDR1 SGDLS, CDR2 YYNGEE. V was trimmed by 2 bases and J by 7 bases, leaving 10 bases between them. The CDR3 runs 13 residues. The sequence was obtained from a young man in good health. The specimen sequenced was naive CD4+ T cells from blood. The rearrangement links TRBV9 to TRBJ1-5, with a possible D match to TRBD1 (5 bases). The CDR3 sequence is CASSVTWDQPQHF. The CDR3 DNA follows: TGTGCCAGCAGCGTCACTTGGGACCAGCCCCAGCATTTT.